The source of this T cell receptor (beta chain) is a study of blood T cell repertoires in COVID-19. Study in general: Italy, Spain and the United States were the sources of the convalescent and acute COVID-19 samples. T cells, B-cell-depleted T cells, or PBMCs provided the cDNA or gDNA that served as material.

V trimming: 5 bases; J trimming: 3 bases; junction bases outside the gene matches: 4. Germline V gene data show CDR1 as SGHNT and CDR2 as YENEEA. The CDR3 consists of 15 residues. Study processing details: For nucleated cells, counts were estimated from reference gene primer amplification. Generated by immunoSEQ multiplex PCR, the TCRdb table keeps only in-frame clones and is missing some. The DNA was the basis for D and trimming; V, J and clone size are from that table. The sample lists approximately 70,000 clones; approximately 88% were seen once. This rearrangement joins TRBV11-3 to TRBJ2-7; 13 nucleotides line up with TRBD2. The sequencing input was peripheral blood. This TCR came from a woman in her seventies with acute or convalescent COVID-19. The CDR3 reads CASSPGLAGNYEQYF. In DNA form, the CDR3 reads TGTGCCAGCAGCCCGGGACTAGCGGGAAACTACGAGCAGTACTTC.